This T cell receptor beta chain was sequenced for a study of cytotoxic CD8 clonotypes in ibrutinib-treated CLL. The wider study: Productive templates averaged 255,043 per sample, and productive rearrangements 90,000 to 100,000.

TCRdb's table, derived via immunoSEQ multiplex PCR, lists solely in-frame clones and lacks some. The sample consists of around 130,000 clones, roughly 80% of them appearing once. The table lists this clone with a count of one. The antigen is not known. The length of the CDR3 is 16 residues. Per the germline V gene, CDR1 is SGHTA and CDR2 is FQGNSA. Trimming left V 3 bases short and J 0 bases short, with 11 bases between. Study-wide points: Rising at ibrutinib response, clonality subsequently fell back toward baseline at progression. Timing of sampling differed between sustained-remission and progressing patients. Public clonotypes were uncommon and contracted or stayed stable on treatment.

The material was PBMCs, obtained after 24 months of ibrutinib treatment. The source is a human donor with chronic lymphocytic leukemia. The chain has TRBV7-2 and TRBJ1-4; D not certain. The CDR3 region has the DNA TGTGCCAGCAGCTTGGGAGGAGTCGCAACTAATGAAAAACTGTTTTTT. Its protein is CASSLGGVATNEKLFF.